These 4 T cell receptor beta chains share one sample of origin, sequenced in a study of CD8 T cells in ankylosing spondylitis. Study conclusions and caveats: Typical of ankylosing spondylitis blood, it appeared, was a TCR beta motif of several highly homologous variants.

These receptors have no identified antigens. TCRdb independently ran MiXCR on the 5' RACE reads; one entry per CDR3 protein. The top ten hold approximately 0.51% of the sample, which has 750,000 to 850,000 distinct CDR3 sequences, 10% to 15% seen once. The sequenced sample consisted of blood, either unsorted or a sorted T cell fraction (not recorded which). These receptors were obtained from a male donor with ankylosing spondylitis.

The chain has TRBV20-1 and TRBJ2-5; TRBD2 agrees at 8 bases. This CDR3 contains 13 residues. Germline V gives CDR1 DFQATT, CDR2 SNEGSKA (reference sequence). The V gene end was trimmed by 7 bases and the J gene end by 0 bases; junction bases not matched to a gene: 4. The CDR3 bases are TGCAGTGGGATACTAGCGGACCAAGAGACCCAGTACTTC. It encodes CSGILADQETQYF.

A few counts support this clonotype. As DNA, the CDR3 is TGCGCCAGCAGACCGGGAGTGAACACTGAAGCTTTCTTT. It is translated as CASRPGVNTEAFF. The gene calls are TRBV10-2 and TRBJ1-1; D unclear. Germline CDR1 reads WSHSY; CDR2 reads SAAADI. V was pared by 6 bases and J by 0 bases, with 8 bases between. The CDR3 runs 13 residues.

This clonotype turned up a few times. The chain employs TRBV12-3 or TRBV12-4 and TRBJ1-5; the match to TRBD1 covers 7 bases. The CDR3 has 16 residues. The ends lost 4 bases at V and 1 base at J; junction bases unmatched: 7. Written as DNA, the CDR3 is TGTGCCAGCAGTTGGAGGGGGCTTCACAGCAATCAGCCCCAGCATTTT. The encoded protein is CASSWRGLHSNQPQHF.

The chain carries TRBV4-2 and TRBJ2-7; TRBD2 aligns across 10 bases. V was clipped by 1 base and J by 3 bases; unmatched bases: 3. CDR3 size: 15 residues. From germline, CDR1 is LGHNA and CDR2 YNFKEQ. The CDR3 nucleotides read TGTGCCAGCAGCCAAGGGGTAGCGGGGGGCTACGAGCAGTACTTC. Amino acid sequence: CASSQGVAGGYEQYF.